What follows describes a single T cell receptor beta chain. This sample is part of a study of blood T cell repertoires in COVID-19. Background on the study: Donors in the United States, Italy and Spain gave samples during acute or convalescent COVID-19. Nucleic acid was either cDNA or gDNA, and it came from T cells, B-cell-depleted T cells, or PBMCs.

Original methodology: Amplification of reference gene primers provided the estimated nucleated cell counts. Using immunoSEQ multiplex PCR, the repertoire was profiled, and TCRdb retains in-frame clones only, with some absent. V and J calls and clone size are those listed in that table; D and trimming were worked out from the DNA. The sample lists over 100,000 clones, around 83% occurring once. Sequenced: peripheral blood. This TCR was recovered from a man aged 70 or older with acute or convalescent COVID-19.

CDR3 loop: CSVEENSNQPQHF. The DNA for the CDR3 is TGCAGCGTTGAGGAGAATAGCAATCAGCCCCAGCATTTT. The gene calls are TRBV29-1 and TRBJ1-5; no clear D gene. Trimming stripped 3 bases from V and 0 bases from J, with 6 bases between. Germline values: CDR1 SQVTM, CDR2 ANQGSEA. This CDR3 comprises 13 residues.